This TCR beta chain stems from a study of technical replicates of blood from a handful of donors. Sequencing used immunoSEQ multiplex PCR; TCRdb keeps in-frame clones, though not all of them. The sample shows about 85,000 clones, about 94% of them seen only once. The length of the CDR3 is 15 residues. CDR1 is SGHNT, CDR2 YENEEA, per germline. The germline V and J ends were trimmed by 3 bases and 0 bases, with 10 bases remaining between them. The V call is TRBV11-3, the J call TRBJ2-3; tentatively, D is TRBD2 (6 bases). The sequencing sample was made of T cells isolated from PBMCs. The receptor's source is a human donor in good health. The CDR3 is CASSFSGGSTDTQYF. In nucleotides, the CDR3 is TGTGCCAGCAGCTTTAGCGGAGGGAGCACAGATACGCAGTATTTT.